This T cell receptor beta chain was profiled in a study of T cell responses to AZD1222 COVID-19 vaccine. Overall study results and limits: Baseline seropositives among AZD1222 recipients totaled only 5 or 6.

This CDR3 spans 15 amino acids. Trimming cost V 3 bases and J 5 bases, with 13 bases left between them. In germline, CDR1 is KGHSH, CDR2 LQKENI. As to this clone: Its target is not known.

The repertoire was sequenced with immunoSEQ multiplex PCR; TCRdb's copy has only in-frame clones and lacks some. The sample includes some 84,000 clones, approximately 88% seen only once; the top ten take approximately 15%. This sample comprised peripheral blood, obtained on day 0 of AZD1222 vaccination. The receptor was derived from an adult in good health. This rearrangement joins TRBV18 to TRBJ1-4; D is unclear. CDR3 sequence reads: CASSPRHGRNEKLFF. In nucleotides, the CDR3 is TGTGCCAGCTCACCTAGACACGGCCGGAATGAAAAACTGTTTTTT.